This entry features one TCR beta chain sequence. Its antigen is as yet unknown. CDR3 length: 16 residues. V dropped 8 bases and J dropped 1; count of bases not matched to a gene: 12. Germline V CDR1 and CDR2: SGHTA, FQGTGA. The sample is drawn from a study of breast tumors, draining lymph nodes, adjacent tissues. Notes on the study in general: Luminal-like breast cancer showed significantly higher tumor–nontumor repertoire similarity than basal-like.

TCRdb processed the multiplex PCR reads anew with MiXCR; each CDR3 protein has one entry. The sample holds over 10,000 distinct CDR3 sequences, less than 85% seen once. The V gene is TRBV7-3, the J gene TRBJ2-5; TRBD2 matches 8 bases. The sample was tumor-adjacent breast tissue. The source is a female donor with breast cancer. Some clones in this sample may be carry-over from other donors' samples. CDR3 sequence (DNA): TGTGCCAGCGGCCTAGGGACTAGTGTAGGCCAAGAGACCCAGTACTTC. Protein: CASGLGTSVGQETQYF.